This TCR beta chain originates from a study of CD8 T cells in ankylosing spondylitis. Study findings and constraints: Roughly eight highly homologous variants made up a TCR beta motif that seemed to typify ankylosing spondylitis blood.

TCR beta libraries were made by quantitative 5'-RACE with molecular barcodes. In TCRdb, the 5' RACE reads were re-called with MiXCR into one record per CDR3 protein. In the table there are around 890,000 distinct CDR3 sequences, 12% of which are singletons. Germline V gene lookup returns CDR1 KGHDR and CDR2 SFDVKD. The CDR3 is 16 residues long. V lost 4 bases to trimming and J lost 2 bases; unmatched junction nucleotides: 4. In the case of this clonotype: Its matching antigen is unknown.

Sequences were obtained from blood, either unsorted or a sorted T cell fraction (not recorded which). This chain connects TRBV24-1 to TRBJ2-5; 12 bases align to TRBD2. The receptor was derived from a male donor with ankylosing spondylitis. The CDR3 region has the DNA TGTGCCACCAGTGAGTGGACTAGCGGGGAGCAAGAGACCCAGTACTTC. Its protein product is CATSEWTSGEQETQYF.